The 8 T cell receptor beta chains given below trace back to one sample, sequenced in a study of CD8+CD57+ T cells in acquired aplastic anemia. Both TCR beta VDJ combination and CDR3 sequence profiling were carried out. Genomic DNA was the template for this profiling. One entry per CDR3 protein results from TCRdb running MiXCR on the reads. The sample includes under 350,000 distinct CDR3 sequences, approximately 60% of them seen just once. Before being chosen for sequencing, patients had shown CD8+CD57+ cell expansion by flow cytometry. The material sequenced was sorted CD4+, CD8+, or CD8+CD57+ T cells (not recorded which) from PBMCs. The receptors here all came from a human donor with aplastic anemia.

In nucleotides, the CDR3 is TGCGCCAGCCGGACTAGCGGGGCTGTTTCGGACGAGCAGTACTTC. Its protein product is CASRTSGAVSDEQYF. V gene TRBV5-1 combines with J gene TRBJ2-7; 12 bases fit TRBD2. The CDR3 covers 15 residues. CDR1 and CDR2 (germline): SGHRS, YFSETQ. Trimming cost V 7 bases and J 5 bases; bases outside gene matches: 10.

CDR3 region: CASSQEGGLAGGTDTQYF. In DNA form, the CDR3 reads TGTGCCAGCAGCCAAGAAGGGGGACTAGCGGGAGGCACAGATACGCAGTATTTT. The chain couples TRBV4-2 to TRBJ2-3, with 14 bases fitting TRBD2. After removal of 0 bases from V and 1 base from J, the junction contained 3 bases not matched to a gene. The CDR3 is made up of 18 amino acids. Germline V lookup: CDR1 LGHNA, CDR2 YNFKEQ.

This clonotype was recorded a few times. The chain is built from TRBV7-9 and TRBJ1-5; D uncertain. Deletions cut 1 base from V and 7 bases from J, with 14 bases between. Germline CDR1 is SEHNR and CDR2 is FQNEAQ (reference sequence). CDR3 length: 15 residues. The CDR3 here is CASSLEGTGRQPQHF. The CDR3 DNA sequence: TGTGCCAGCAGCTTAGAAGGTACGGGGAGGCAGCCCCAGCATTTT.

V and J are TRBV7-9 and TRBJ1-5; D is unclear. CDR1 and CDR2 (germline): SEHNR, FQNEAQ (reference sequence). V gave up 4 bases and J gave up 7 bases, with 14 bases separating them. CDR3 length: 14 residues. The CDR3 loop reads CASSSFQPSQPQHF. As DNA, the CDR3 is TGTGCCAGCAGCTCTTTCCAACCCAGCCAGCCCCAGCATTTT.

In this sample, this clonotype turned up many times. V gene TRBV20-1 combines with J gene TRBJ2-3, with 13 bases identical to TRBD2. The CDR3 has 14 amino acids. Germline trimming cut 4 bases from V and 4 bases from J; bases unmatched to any gene: 2. Per germline, CDR1 DFQATT and CDR2 SNEGSKA (reference sequence). This CDR3 reads CSATTSGRADTQYF. CDR3 bases: TGCAGTGCTACTACTAGCGGGAGGGCAGATACGCAGTATTTT.

This sequence joins TRBV5-6 and TRBJ2-7; D may be TRBD2 (5 bases). The CDR3 has 14 amino acids. Trimming took 4 bases from V and 3 from J, leaving 14 bases between them. CDR1 SGHDT and CDR2 YYEEEE come from the germline V gene. The chain's CDR3 is CASSIGGHGYEQYF. The CDR3 DNA follows: TGTGCCAGCAGCATTGGCGGGCACGGCTACGAGCAGTACTTC.

The V call is TRBV20-1, the J call TRBJ1-1; 8 positions agree with TRBD1. The CDR3 runs to 13 residues. Germline V gene data show CDR1 as DFQATT and CDR2 as SNEGSKA (reference sequence). The J segment lost 0 bases and the V segment lost 6 bases, leaving 3 bases of the junction unmatched. The chain's CDR3 is CSAWTGMNTEAFF. CDR3 bases: TGCAGTGCCTGGACAGGGATGAACACTGAAGCTTTCTTT.

This chain joins TRBV24-1 and TRBJ1-2; unclear D gene. This CDR3 has 13 residues. Per germline, CDR1 KGHDR and CDR2 SFDVKD. Trimming removed 4 bases at V and 3 bases at J, with 8 bases between. The DNA of the CDR3 is TGTGCCACCAGTGACCCCCCGGACTATGGCTACACCTTC. Protein: CATSDPPDYGYTF.